These 8 T cell receptor beta chains were all obtained from the same sample, sequenced in a study of cytomegalovirus exposure and HLA in healthy donors. Measured with immunoSEQ multiplex PCR; TCRdb has only the in-frame clones, and not every one. The data contain under 300,000 clones, 90% of them seen just once; the ten biggest clones take up roughly 0.38%. The source material was PBMCs. The receptors stem from a woman aged 18-29 years in good health and CMV-seronegative.

V usage is TRBV19 and J usage is TRBJ2-7; TRBD2 is a possible D gene (6 bases). V dropped 4 bases and J dropped 4 bases, with 23 bases sitting between them. The CDR3 has 17 residues. Germline CDR1 is LNHDA and CDR2 is SQIVND (reference sequence). DNA for the CDR3: TGTGCCAGTAGTAAGGAGGGGAAGGACTCAGAGACATACGAGCAGTACTTC. It encodes CASSKEGKDSETYEQYF. Full variable domain (outside the CDR3, taken from reference TRBV19 and TRBJ2-7): DGGITQSPKYLFRKEGQNVTLSCEQNLNHDAMYWYRQDPGQGLRLIYYSQIVNDFQKGDIAEGYSVSREKKESFPLTVTSAQKNPTAFYLCASSKEGKDSETYEQYFGPGTRLTVT.

This rearrangement joins TRBV4-1 to TRBJ2-5; D possibly corresponds to TRBD2 (5 bases). There are 15 residues in the CDR3. The ends were cut back, 2 bases at V and 1 base at J, with 11 bases in the middle. Germline CDR1 is MGHRA and CDR2 is YSYEKL. The CDR3 nucleotides read TGCGCCAGCAGCCAACTATGGACTTCCCAAGAGACCCAGTACTTC. It codes for CASSQLWTSQETQYF.

The DNA of the CDR3 is TGTGCCAGCAGGCCCGGGACAGGGGGCTACGAGCAGTACTTC. It encodes CASRPGTGGYEQYF. The chain uses TRBV2 and TRBJ2-7; 11 bases fit TRBD1. The trim removed 6 bases at V and 3 bases at J, leaving 4 bases unmatched. The CDR3 has 14 residues. Germline V gene sequence: CDR1 SNHLY, CDR2 FYNNEI.

The chain recombines TRBV27 with TRBJ2-1; TRBD2 matches 9 bases. There are 15 residues in the CDR3. Trimming at V came to 7 bases and at J to 5 bases, leaving 9 bases not matched to a gene. CDR1 MNHEY and CDR2 SMNVEV come from the germline V gene (reference sequence). The DNA for the CDR3 is TGTGCCAGCAAGAATAGCGGGGGACCACACAATGAGCAGTTCTTC. This encodes CASKNSGGPHNEQFF.

The rearrangement joins TRBV7-9 to TRBJ2-7; 12 bases line up with TRBD1. Germline loops: CDR1 SEHNR, CDR2 FQNEAQ (reference sequence). This CDR3 is built from 17 residues. J lost 2 bases, V lost 4 bases, and 9 bases had no gene match. CDR3 in DNA: TGTGCCAGCAGCTCTACCCCCGGGACAGGGGGCACCTACGAGCAGTACGTC. It is translated as CASSSTPGTGGTYEQYV.

This sequence joins TRBV5-4 and TRBJ1-1; a possible D gene is TRBD1 (5 bases). Germline CDR1 reads SGHNT; CDR2 reads YYREEE (reference sequence). This CDR3 has 12 residues. V shed 0 bases and J shed 10 bases, with 10 bases lying between them. CDR3 bases: TGTGCCAGCAGCTTGGGGCAGGGCGGAGCTTTCTTT. Amino acids: CASSLGQGGAFF.

The chain uses TRBV7-3 and TRBJ2-3; D is ambiguous. V was cut by 0 bases and J by 0 bases, with 7 bases left in between. This CDR3 contains 15 residues. Germline values: CDR1 SGHTA, CDR2 FQGTGA. The CDR3 reads CASSLTGRSTDTQYF. In DNA, the CDR3 is TGTGCCAGCAGCTTAACCGGCAGGAGCACAGATACGCAGTATTTT.

The chain has TRBV7-9 and TRBJ2-1, with D perhaps TRBD1 (6 bases). CDR3 size: 15 residues. The V end was cut by 0 bases, the J end by 6 bases, with 12 bases between. Germline V gives CDR1 SEHNR, CDR2 FQNEAQ (reference sequence). The CDR3 nucleotides are TGTGCCAGCAGCTTAGCGCAGGGGCGGCGCAATGAGCAGTTCTTC. This encodes CASSLAQGRRNEQFF.